The 9 T cell receptor beta chains below were found in one sample sequenced in a study of blood T cell repertoires in COVID-19 (dated by TCRdb to about 2020). To prepare the library, the immunoSEQ multiplex PCR assay was applied. The source is immuneACCESS, and TCRdb retained only in-frame sequences with V and J called. Part of the clones is not carried over; for the studies checked, unresolved V genes explain less than half of this, and the remainder is unexplained. A total of 95,000 to 150,000 clones appear in this sample, around 64% of them only once. More than 0.75% of the sample lies in the top ten. The specimen sequenced was peripheral blood. The receptors were sampled from a human donor with acute or convalescent COVID-19. The donor label of this sample is uncertain.

This sequence joins TRBV18 and TRBJ2-1; 10 nucleotides match TRBD1. CDR1 KGHSH and CDR2 LQKENI come from the germline V gene. The CDR3 covers 16 residues. After removal of 4 bases from V and 4 bases from J, the junction contained 7 bases not matched to a gene. The CDR3 protein is CASSQPGQGTYNEQFF. The CDR3 nucleotides are TGTGCCAGCTCACAACCGGGACAGGGGACTTACAATGAGCAGTTCTTC.

V gene TRBV12-2 combines with J gene TRBJ2-7; the D call TRBD1 from the table was never checked on the DNA. TRBV12-2 is a documented pseudogene. The CDR3 has 16 residues. The DNA for the CDR3 is TGTGCAAGTCGCATAACCGCCGGGACAGGGGATTACGAGCAGTACGTC. Translating gives CASRITAGTGDYEQYV.

The chain carries TRBV6-5 and TRBJ1-6; 8 positions match TRBD1. The CDR3 spans 15 residues. The V gene end was trimmed by 8 bases and the J gene end by 7 bases; junction bases not matched to a gene: 10. Germline CDR1 MNHEY, CDR2 SVGAGI. The DNA of the CDR3 is TGTGCCAGCTCGACAGGGGATGGGGTCAATTCACCCCTCCACTTT. As protein: CASSTGDGVNSPLHF.

J is TRBJ2-2 and V is TRBV2, with 9 positions matching TRBD1. CDR3 length equals 14 residues. The V and J ends lost 6 bases and 6 bases, in that order; junction bases with no gene match: 5. The germline V gene has CDR1 SNHLY and CDR2 FYNNEI. The CDR3 protein is CASRGDRAAGELFF. In nucleotides, the CDR3 is TGTGCCAGCAGAGGGGACAGGGCGGCCGGGGAGCTGTTTTTT. Combining the CDR3 with reference TRBV2 and TRBJ2-2 gives the whole variable domain EPEVTQTPSHQVTQMGQEVILRCVPISNHLYFYWYRQILGQKVEFLVSFYNNEISEKSEIFDDQFSVERPDGSNFTLKIRSTKLEDSAMYFCASRGDRAAGELFFGEGSRLTVL.

The gene calls are TRBV19 and TRBJ1-5, with 7 bases identical to TRBD1. Germline V lookup: CDR1 LNHDA, CDR2 SQIVND (reference sequence). Unmatched junction bases numbered 7, after V lost 6 bases and J lost 2 bases. The CDR3 extends over 15 amino acids. Written as DNA, the CDR3 is TGTGCCAGTAGCCCGACAGGGCCAGGCAATCAGCCCCAGCATTTT. This sequence encodes CASSPTGPGNQPQHF.

The J gene is TRBJ2-1, the V gene TRBV7-9; D is undetermined. Between the trimmed V and J ends, which lost 3 bases and 9 bases, there was a span of 12 bases. This CDR3 has 13 amino acids. Germline-derived CDR1 and CDR2 are SEHNR and FQNEAQ (reference sequence). This CDR3 is CASSFDNHSEQFF. CDR3 coding DNA: TGTGCCAGCAGCTTCGACAACCACAGTGAGCAGTTCTTC.

This clone came up a few times. The rearrangement uses TRBV6-5 and TRBJ1-2; D may be TRBD1 (6 bases). Germline loops: CDR1 MNHEY, CDR2 SVGAGI. With 5 bases removed from V and 8 bases from J, the gap between germline ends came to 18 bases. The CDR3 covers 14 residues. The CDR3 DNA is TGTGCCAGCAGTCGAATAACAGGGACGAGAGGCTACACCTTC. Encoded protein: CASSRITGTRGYTF.

The chain combines TRBV24-1 with TRBJ2-5; TRBD1 agrees at 8 bases. The CDR3 runs to 14 residues. J gave up 5 bases and V 4 bases, and 5 bases lay outside the gene matches. Germline V gives CDR1 KGHDR, CDR2 SFDVKD. The DNA of the CDR3 is TGTGCCACCAGTGACCGATGGACAGGGGAGACCCAGTACTTC. Translating gives CATSDRWTGETQYF.

Many counts were recorded for this clone. This chain uses TRBV28 with TRBJ2-7, with 8 positions matching TRBD1. Germline V CDR1 and CDR2: MDHEN, SYDVKM. Losses at the gene ends were 5 bases for V and 0 bases for J; bases not matched to a gene: 0. The length of the CDR3 is 13 residues. For the CDR3, the DNA is TGTGCCAGCAGTGACAGGGGCTCCTACGAGCAGTACTTC. Protein: CASSDRGSYEQYF.